Detailed here is one TCR beta chain. This clonotype was detected many times. This clone's antigen is unknown. The record has no base qualities; no much larger clone is one base away. The approximately 40 donors, aged about 6 to 100 years, were systemically healthy Caucasian individuals from Russia. Each donor gave about 10 milliliters of peripheral blood, drawn into EDTA-treated Vacutainer tubes. Ficoll-Paque density-gradient centrifugation was used to isolate PBMCs, with at least 6.5 million per sample. Total RNA was extracted from PBMCs with Trizol reagent, with at least 5.5 micrograms obtained per sample. Naive CD45RAhigh/CD27high T cell percentages were measured by flow cytometry on a PBMC aliquot from every donor. The sample comes from a study of blood T cells in healthy people across ages (dated by TCRdb to between 2015 and 2016). As for the study more broadly: Template switching captured roughly one uniquely barcoded TCR beta cDNA molecule per two T cells in model experiments. The donors were split into four age groups: young (average around 15 years), middle-aged (roughly 42), aged (approximately 60) and long-lived (approximately 80). To avoid experimental bias, donors of different ages were spread randomly across the sequencing lanes. Using deep sequencing normalized with unique cDNA molecular identifiers, the study measured how TCR beta repertoire diversity changes with age. For two donors (one aged 18 to 30 and one aged 80 or older), the study analyzed two additional independent replicas of 1 million unique cDNA reads from the same blood draw.

The library was made by 5' RACE. These reads were obtained on an Illumina HiSeq 2500. A second PCR of roughly 6 to 11 cycles was run with a J-beta primer mix and a sample-barcoded 5' primer. Each TCR beta cDNA molecule received a unique molecular identifier from a template-switch 5' adaptor carrying 12 random nucleotides. Each sample yielded at least 2.5 million CDR3-containing paired-end reads. All of the RNA was converted into first-strand cDNA using the Mint cDNA synthesis kit, with a TRBC-specific oligonucleotide serving as the primer. Following uracil-DNA glycosylase treatment, all cDNA underwent a first 18-cycle PCR with the universal primers M1SS and BC2_uni_R. The paper's data handling went like this. For normalization, 1 million high-quality reads, each with a distinct molecular identifier, were randomly selected from each sample. Reads sharing molecular identifiers were discarded rather than binned into consensus sequences. MiTCR, set to a Q25 quality threshold and the strictest error-elimination algorithm, was used for CDR3 identification, clonotype clustering and error correction. A nonparametric unseen species model with Euler transformation was used to estimate a lower bound on total TCR beta diversity. TCRdb itself trimmed the public reads at Q25 with fastp, ran MiXCR and retained productive beta chains. Every CDR3 protein is listed once, alongside the most common genes and DNA of its rows. The V and J calls and clone size come from TCRdb's table, not from the authors' own analysis. The sample table contains around 670,000 distinct CDR3 sequences; only one count was recorded for about 28% of them. Approximately 14% of the sample belongs to the ten largest clones.

On the study overall, not on this receptor specifically: Bulk unsorted PBMC profiling prevented conclusive comparison of naive and antigen-experienced compartments. Estimates of total diversity based on one million sequenced T cells were regarded as lower bounds and as underestimates. Because donor CMV infection status was unknown, age-related changes in expanded clonotypes were potentially confounded. Compared with the aged group, the long-lived group had more naive CD4+ T cells, fewer expanded clones and increased TCR diversity, a pattern suggesting age selection. There was a strong correlation between observed TCR beta diversity and the percentage of naive T cells measured by flow cytometry. As age increased, observed TCR beta diversity per million T cells dropped in a roughly linear way, and a significant reduction was already evident by age 40.

Looking up the germline V gene yields CDR1 MNHNS and CDR2 SASEGT. The germline ends are 8 bases apart after V is trimmed by 4 bases and J by 4 bases. Spanning cysteine to phenylalanine, the CDR3 consists of 13 amino acids. Only the CDR3 DNA stays, 39 bases, in frame from base 1. The sample comprised blood. This TCR was recovered from a woman aged 80 or older in good health. The rearrangement joined TRBV6-1 to TRBJ1-5; the D gene cannot be resolved reliably. The sequenced DNA is TGTGCCAGCAGTGCCGAGGAGAATCAGCCCCAGCATTTT. The translation is CASSAEENQPQHF.